This is a list of T cell receptor beta chains from one sample in a study of blood T cell repertoires in COVID-19. Only in-frame clones appear in the TCRdb table, and some are missing; sequencing was by immunoSEQ multiplex PCR. This sample has around 100,000 clones, with about 80% found just once. The sample consisted of peripheral blood. Receptors originate from a woman in her 70s with acute or convalescent COVID-19. Each CDR3 is given with its conserved first and last residue. The D gene is left open where the match is weak. Rows give clone size only sometimes, using once, few, many, or a class for an expanded clone.

V gene: TRBV12-3/TRBV12-4; D gene: NA; J gene: TRBJ1-1; clone size: NA; CDR3 DNA: TGTGCCAGCAGTTTCTCGCGGAACACTGAAGCTTTCTTT; CDR3 protein: CASSFSRNTEAFF
V gene: TRBV18; D gene: NA; J gene: TRBJ2-2; clone size: NA; CDR3 DNA: TGTGCCAGCTCACCACCGAGCACCGGGGAGCTGTTTTTT; CDR3 protein: CASSPPSTGELFF
V gene: TRBV12-3/TRBV12-4; D gene: NA; J gene: TRBJ1-1; clone size: NA; CDR3 DNA: TGTGCCAGCAGTAAAAATGGGGGGACTGAAGCCTTCTTT; CDR3 protein: CASSKNGGTEAFF
V gene: TRBV5-1; D gene: NA; J gene: TRBJ1-2; clone size: NA; CDR3 DNA: TGCGCCAGCAGCTTGGACAGGGCCAACTATGGCTACACCTTC; CDR3 protein: CASSLDRANYGYTF
V gene: TRBV19; D gene: NA; J gene: TRBJ2-1; clone size: NA; CDR3 DNA: TGTGCCAGTAGGGTGGGGGGGCCATCCTACAATGAGCAGTTCTTC; CDR3 protein: CASRVGGPSYNEQFF
V gene: TRBV11-2; D gene: NA; J gene: TRBJ2-1; clone size: NA; CDR3 DNA: TGTGCCAGCAGCTTTCAGGGCCATGAGCAGTTCTTC; CDR3 protein: CASSFQGHEQFF
V gene: TRBV5-1; D gene: TRBD2; J gene: TRBJ2-3; clone size: NA; CDR3 DNA: TGCGCCAGCAGCTTATTAGCGGGGAGCTCGGGTGCAGATACGCAGTATTTT; CDR3 protein: CASSLLAGSSGADTQYF
V gene: TRBV29-1; D gene: TRBD1; J gene: TRBJ1-1; clone size: NA; CDR3 DNA: TGCAGCGTGGAGGACAGGATGGATGCTGAAGCTTTCTTT; CDR3 protein: CSVEDRMDAEAFF
V gene: TRBV3-1/TRBV3-2; D gene: TRBD2; J gene: TRBJ2-3; clone size: NA; CDR3 DNA: TGTGCCAGCAGCCCCACGGCGGGGGTTAGCACAGATACGCAGTATTTT; CDR3 protein: CASSPTAGVSTDTQYF
V gene: TRBV9; D gene: NA; J gene: TRBJ1-2; clone size: NA; CDR3 DNA: TGTGCCAGCAGCTCCAGGGTCGGGGGTGGCTACACCTTC; CDR3 protein: CASSSRVGGGYTF
V gene: TRBV2; D gene: TRBD1; J gene: TRBJ1-5; clone size: once; CDR3 DNA: TGTGCCAGCAGTTCGGACAGGGCTAATCAGCCCCAGCATTTT; CDR3 protein: CASSSDRANQPQHF
V gene: TRBV11-2; D gene: NA; J gene: TRBJ1-2; clone size: NA; CDR3 DNA: TGTGCCAGCAGCAAGACAGAAACCTATGGCTACACCTTC; CDR3 protein: CASSKTETYGYTF
V gene: TRBV5-1; D gene: TRBD1; J gene: TRBJ1-6; clone size: NA; CDR3 DNA: TGCGCCAGCAGCGATAGCGGACAGGGGAATTCACCCCTCCACTTT; CDR3 protein: CASSDSGQGNSPLHF
V gene: TRBV19; D gene: NA; J gene: TRBJ1-1; clone size: NA; CDR3 DNA: TGTGCCAGTGCGGGCGGCACTGAAGCTTTCTTT; CDR3 protein: CASAGGTEAFF
V gene: TRBV7-2; D gene: TRBD1; J gene: TRBJ2-1; clone size: NA; CDR3 DNA: TGTGCCAGCAGCCCACACAGGGGCGACTACAATGAGCAGTTCTTC; CDR3 protein: CASSPHRGDYNEQFF
V gene: TRBV30; D gene: NA; J gene: TRBJ2-3; clone size: NA; CDR3 DNA: TGTGCCTGGACTTACCTAGGACAGACTCTTAGCACAGATACGCAGTATTTT; CDR3 protein: CAWTYLGQTLSTDTQYF
V gene: TRBV5-1; D gene: NA; J gene: TRBJ1-1; clone size: NA; CDR3 DNA: TGCGCCAGCAGCTTGTCACGGGGGGCGAACACTGAAGCTTTCTTT; CDR3 protein: CASSLSRGANTEAFF
V gene: TRBV28; D gene: NA; J gene: TRBJ2-1; clone size: NA; CDR3 DNA: TGTGCCAGCAGTTTGATTCAGGGGCTGTACAATGAGCAGTTCTTC; CDR3 protein: CASSLIQGLYNEQFF
V gene: TRBV3-1/TRBV3-2; D gene: TRBD2; J gene: TRBJ2-1; clone size: NA; CDR3 DNA: TGTGCCAGCAGCCTGCGGACTAGCGGGGGGAAATACAATGAGCAGTTCTTC; CDR3 protein: CASSLRTSGGKYNEQFF
V gene: TRBV7-2; D gene: NA; J gene: TRBJ1-5; clone size: NA; CDR3 DNA: TGTGCCAGCAGCTTGTATGGGGCCAATCAGCCCCAGCATTTT; CDR3 protein: CASSLYGANQPQHF
V gene: TRBV11-1; D gene: TRBD2; J gene: TRBJ2-5; clone size: once; CDR3 DNA: TGTGCCAGCAGCTTCTGGCTAGCGGAGCGGAAAGAGACCCAGTACTTC; CDR3 protein: CASSFWLAERKETQYF
V gene: TRBV6-5; D gene: NA; J gene: TRBJ2-5; clone size: once; CDR3 DNA: TGTGCCAGCAGGGAGGTTCTTTGGCTAGCAGAGACCCAGTACTTC; CDR3 protein: CASREVLWLAETQYF
V gene: TRBV3-1/TRBV3-2; D gene: NA; J gene: TRBJ1-5; clone size: NA; CDR3 DNA: TGTGCCAGCAGCCAAGTACCACAGGCTAATCAGCCCCAGCATTTT; CDR3 protein: CASSQVPQANQPQHF
V gene: TRBV5-8; D gene: NA; J gene: TRBJ1-5; clone size: NA; CDR3 DNA: TGTGCCAGCTCATATCAGCCCCAGCATTTT; CDR3 protein: CASSYQPQHF